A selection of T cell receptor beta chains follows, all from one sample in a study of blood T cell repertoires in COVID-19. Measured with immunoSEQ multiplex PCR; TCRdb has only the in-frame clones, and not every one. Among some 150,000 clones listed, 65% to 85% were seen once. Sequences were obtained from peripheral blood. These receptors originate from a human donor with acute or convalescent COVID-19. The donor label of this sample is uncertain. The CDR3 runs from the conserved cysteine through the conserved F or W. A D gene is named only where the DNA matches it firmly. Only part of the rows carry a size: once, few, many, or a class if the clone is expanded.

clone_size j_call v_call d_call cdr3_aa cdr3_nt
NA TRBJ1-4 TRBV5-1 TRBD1 CASSLQTGDNEKLFF TGCGCCAGCAGCTTACAAACAGGGGATAATGAAAAACTGTTTTTT
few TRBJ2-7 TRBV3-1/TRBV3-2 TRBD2 CASSGGGGVTIYEQYF TGTGCCAGCAGCGGCGGCGGGGGGGTGACTATCTACGAGCAGTACTTC
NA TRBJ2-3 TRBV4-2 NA CASSQAGSPGTDTQYF TGTGCCAGCAGCCAAGCCGGCTCCCCGGGTACAGATACGCAGTATTTT
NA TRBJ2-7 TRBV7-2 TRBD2 CASSQAGAAQYF TGTGCCAGCAGCCAAGCGGGAGCTGCCCAGTACTTC
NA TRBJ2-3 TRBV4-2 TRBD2 CASSQEAGLLVGF TGTGCCAGCAGCCAAGAAGCGGGACTGCTAGTGGGATTT
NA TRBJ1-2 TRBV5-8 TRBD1 CASSLRTGVGSYGYTF TGTGCCAGCAGCTTGAGGACAGGGGTGGGGAGCTATGGCTACACCTTC
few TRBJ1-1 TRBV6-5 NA CAAKIIPAGNTEAFF TGTGCCGCGAAGATTATACCCGCGGGGAACACTGAAGCTTTCTTT
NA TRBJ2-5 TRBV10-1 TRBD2 CASSEGLAGGQETQYF TGCGCCAGCAGTGAGGGACTAGCGGGCGGACAAGAGACCCAGTACTTC
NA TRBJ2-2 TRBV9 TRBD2 CASSVGASGITGELFF TGTGCCAGCAGCGTAGGTGCTAGCGGAATCACCGGGGAGCTGTTTTTT
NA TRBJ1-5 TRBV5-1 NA CASSLEGVSNQPQHF TGCGCCAGCAGCTTGGAAGGGGTTAGCAATCAGCCCCAGCATTTT
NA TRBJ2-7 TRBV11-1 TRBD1 CASSLRGQGAKDF TGTGCCAGCAGCTTAAGGGGACAGGGGGCCAAGGACTTC
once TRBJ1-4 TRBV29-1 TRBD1 CSVPGQGTTNEKLFF TGCAGCGTTCCAGGACAGGGGACAACTAATGAAAAACTGTTTTTT
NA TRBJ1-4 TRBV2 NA CASGRDRNNEKLFF TGTGCCAGCGGAAGAGACAGGAATAATGAAAAACTGTTTTTT
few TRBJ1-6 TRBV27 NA CASSWTSGNSPLHF TGTGCCAGCAGTTGGACCTCGGGAAATTCACCCCTCCACTTT
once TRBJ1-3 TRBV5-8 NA CASSRGDSGPGNTIYF TGTGCCAGCAGCAGAGGGGACTCCGGACCTGGAAACACCATATATTTT
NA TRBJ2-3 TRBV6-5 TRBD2 CASSYRAGDTQYF TGTGCCAGCAGTTACAGAGCGGGGGATACGCAGTATTTT
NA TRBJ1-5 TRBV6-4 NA CATPDSNSNQPQHF TGTGCCACCCCGGACAGCAATAGCAATCAGCCCCAGCATTTT
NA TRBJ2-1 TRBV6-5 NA CASSFPGQPRVEQFF TGTGCCAGCAGTTTTCCCGGACAACCCAGAGTTGAGCAGTTCTTC
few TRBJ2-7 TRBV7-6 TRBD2 CASSAQAGGHEQYF TGTGCCAGCAGCGCCCAAGCGGGAGGCCACGAGCAGTACTTC
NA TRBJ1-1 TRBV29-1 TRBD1 CSSSGGTGNTEAFF TGCAGCTCCTCTGGGGGGACAGGGAACACTGAAGCTTTCTTT
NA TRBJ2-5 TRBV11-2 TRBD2 CASTHSAGEETQYF TGTGCCAGCACCCATAGTGCGGGGGAAGAGACCCAGTACTTC
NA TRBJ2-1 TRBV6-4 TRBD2 CASSKTSGRAGEQFF TGTGCCAGCAGCAAGACTAGCGGGAGGGCCGGGGAGCAGTTCTTC
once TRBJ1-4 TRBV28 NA CASSLAANQLFF TGTGCCAGCAGTCTCGCGGCCAATCAACTGTTTTTT
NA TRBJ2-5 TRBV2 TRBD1 CASRGGQGRQETQYF TGTGCCAGCAGGGGGGGACAGGGCCGCCAAGAGACCCAGTACTTC
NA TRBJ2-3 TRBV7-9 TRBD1 CASRRTGLDTQYF TGTGCCAGCCGCCGGACAGGGCTAGATACGCAGTATTTT
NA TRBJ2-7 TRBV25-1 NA CASSLAGVYEQYF TGTGCCAGCAGTCTGGCAGGGGTCTACGAGCAGTACTTC
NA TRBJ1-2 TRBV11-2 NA CASRPLRQSLVGGYTF TGTGCCAGCAGACCCCTGCGACAGTCCCTGGTCGGTGGCTACACCTTT
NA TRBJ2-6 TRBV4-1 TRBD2 CASSQESWTRPGANVLTF TGCGCCAGCAGCCAAGAATCGTGGACTAGACCTGGGGCCAACGTCCTGACTTTC
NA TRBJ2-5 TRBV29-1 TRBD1 CSVAGQGQETQYF TGCAGCGTTGCAGGACAGGGCCAAGAGACCCAGTACTTC